This T cell receptor beta chain was sequenced in a study of shared clonotypes between healthy human individuals. Study results and caveats: Across a handful of donors, naive CD4 shared roughly 5%, naive CD8 under 4%, memory CD4 about 2.4%, memory CD8 about 0.4%.

The method was immunoSEQ multiplex PCR; TCRdb's version includes in-frame clones alone and lacks a portion of them. The repertoire has approximately 980,000 clones, about 80% of them found once; the top ten carry approximately 1.5%. Germline V CDR1 and CDR2: ENHRY, SYGVKD. This CDR3 comprises 15 residues. Trimming at V came to 5 bases and at J to 2 bases, leaving 9 bases not matched to a gene. About this clone: The antigen remains undetermined.

Sequenced sample: memory CD4+ T cells sorted from blood. The subset here: CD45RA-negative fraction. The TCR comes from a young man in good health. The chain couples TRBV10-3 to TRBJ2-7; 7 bases match TRBD1. DNA of the CDR3: TGTGCCATCAGTCGTGATGGGACAGCTGCCTACGAGCAGTACTTC. Residues: CAISRDGTAAYEQYF.